These 23 T cell receptor beta chains share one sample of origin, sequenced in a study of blood T cell repertoires in COVID-19. TCRdb keeps only in-frame clones here, not all; method: immunoSEQ multiplex PCR. This sample has some 390,000 clones, with about 91% found just once. Sequenced sample: peripheral blood. These receptors all come from a woman in her forties with COVID-19, enrolled during active disease.

This sequence joins TRBV15 and TRBJ2-2; possible D gene TRBD1, 5 bases. This CDR3 comprises 13 residues. CDR1 LNHNV and CDR2 YYDKDF come from the germline V gene (reference sequence). The V and J ends lost 2 bases and 5 bases respectively, with 6 bases between them. The CDR3 DNA follows: TGTGCCACCAGCAGAAAGGGGACCGGGGAGCTGTTTTTT. Translating gives CATSRKGTGELFF. The full variable domain, rest sourced from reference TRBV15 and TRBJ2-2, is DAMVIQNPRYQVTQFGKPVTLSCSQTLNHNVMYWYQQKSSQAPKLLFHYYDKDFNNEADTPDNFQSRRPNTSFCFLDIRSPGLGDTAMYLCATSRKGTGELFFGEGSRLTVL.

V and J are TRBV30 and TRBJ1-5, with TRBD1 matching 11 bases. CDR1 is GTSNPN and CDR2 is SVGIG in the germline V gene (reference sequence). V shed 4 bases and J 7 bases; nucleotides not matched to a gene: 9. The CDR3 has 15 amino acids. CDR3 nucleotides: TGTGCCTGGACGACGGGGACAGGGGGTAGCCAGCCCCAGCATTTT. Encoded protein: CAWTTGTGGSQPQHF. Variable domain in full (rest from reference TRBV30 and TRBJ1-5): SQTIHQWPATLVQPVGSPLSLECTVEGTSNPNLYWYRQAAGRGLQLLFYSVGIGQISSEVPQNLSASRPQDRQFILSSKKLLLSDSGFYLCAWTTGTGGSQPQHFGDGTRLSIL.

The V and J genes are TRBV24-1 and TRBJ2-1; 7 bases agree with TRBD2. CDR1 is KGHDR, CDR2 SFDVKD, per germline. The CDR3 sequence is 12 residues long. J was trimmed by 6 bases and V by 7 bases; bases with no gene match: 2. DNA for the CDR3: TGTGCCACCAGCGGACTAGTCAATGAGCAGTTCTTC. Encoded protein: CATSGLVNEQFF.

Here the CDR3 DNA reads TGTGCCATCAGTGACCCCGGTGTGAGTAACACTGAAGCTTTCTTT. As protein: CAISDPGVSNTEAFF. The chain joins TRBV10-3 to TRBJ1-1, with D unresolved. CDR3 length: 15 residues. Germline V gives CDR1 ENHRY, CDR2 SYGVKD. Trimming removed 3 bases at V and 2 bases at J, with 13 bases between.

The chain joins TRBV7-2 to TRBJ2-2; D remains ambiguous. CDR1 SGHTA and CDR2 FQGNSA come from the germline V gene. V lost 4 bases, J lost 5 bases, and 17 bases lay in between. CDR3 length equals 16 residues. CDR3 in amino acids: CASSSVTRWQTGELFF. The CDR3 DNA reads as TGTGCCAGCAGCTCCGTTACCAGATGGCAGACCGGGGAGCTGTTTTTT. Full variable domain (missing parts from reference TRBV7-2 and TRBJ2-2): GAGVSQSPSNKVTEKGKDVELRCDPISGHTALYWYRQSLGQGLEFLIYFQGNSAPDKSGLPSDRFSAERTGGSVSTLTIQRTQQEDSAVYLCASSSVTRWQTGELFFGEGSRLTVL.

Ten or more counts support this clone. The chain uses TRBV5-4 and TRBJ1-3; D unresolved. Germline lookup yields CDR1 SGHNT and CDR2 YYREEE (reference sequence). The CDR3 length is 14 residues. V lost 2 bases and J 4 bases, leaving 10 bases between the germline ends. This CDR3 reads CASSLGRQGNTIYF. The CDR3 DNA sequence: TGTGCCAGCAGCTTAGGTAGACAAGGAAACACCATATATTTT.

The chain carries TRBV28 and TRBJ1-2, with 10 bases aligning to TRBD1. V shed 1 base and J 7 bases; nucleotides not matched to a gene: 6. Looked up from germline, CDR1 is MDHEN and CDR2 is SYDVKM. This CDR3 is 15 amino acids long. The CDR3, as DNA: TGTGCCAGCAGTTTATTAGACAGGGGGCAAGGTGGCTACACCTTC. Its protein is CASSLLDRGQGGYTF.

This clone was seen just once. This chain links TRBV12-3 or TRBV12-4 with TRBJ1-5; D is undetermined. The CDR3 loop spans 13 amino acids. V lost 4 bases and J lost 5, with 9 bases in between. DNA for the CDR3: TGTGCCAGCAGTTCGGGAAAATATCAGCCCCAGCATTTT. Translation gives CASSSGKYQPQHF.

This rearrangement joins TRBV7-6 to TRBJ2-1; the match to TRBD2 covers 7 bases. Germline CDR1 and CDR2: SGHVS and FNYEAQ. This CDR3 comprises 15 residues. With V trimmed by 0 bases and J by 6 bases, 5 bases remained unmatched. The CDR3 region is CASSLAGGPSNEQFF. The CDR3 DNA follows: TGTGCCAGCAGCTTAGCGGGAGGGCCGTCCAATGAGCAGTTCTTC.

CDR3 in DNA: TGTGCCACCAGTGATCCCAGGGAGGGTGGTGAGACCCAGTACTTC. Translating it yields CATSDPREGGETQYF. This chain joins TRBV24-1 and TRBJ2-5, with 7 positions matching TRBD2. With 3 bases clipped from V and 5 bases from J, the junction kept 8 bases outside the gene matches. The V gene's germline CDR1 is KGHDR and CDR2 SFDVKD. The CDR3 loop spans 15 amino acids.

This clone came up once. V usage is TRBV27 and J usage is TRBJ2-5, with TRBD2 identical over 10 bases. The CDR3 consists of 16 residues. Germline CDR1 MNHEY, CDR2 SMNVEV (reference sequence). V dropped 4 bases and J dropped 0; count of bases not matched to a gene: 5. In DNA, the CDR3 is TGTGCCAGCAGTTGGGGAGCGGGGGGGAACCAAGAGACCCAGTACTTC. As protein: CASSWGAGGNQETQYF.

The chain joins TRBV28 to TRBJ2-7, with a weak D call TRBD1 (5 bases). This CDR3 has 11 residues. CDR1 is MDHEN and CDR2 is SYDVKM in the germline V gene. V was pared by 8 bases and J by 6 bases, with 11 bases between. The chain's CDR3 is CASGGASEQYF. Written as DNA, the CDR3 is TGTGCCAGCGGTGGGGCGTCCGAGCAGTACTTC.

The chain links TRBV18 to TRBJ2-6; 7 positions match TRBD1. The CDR3 sequence is 15 residues long. The V segment lost 3 bases and the J segment 2 bases; nucleotides outside the gene matches: 1. Germline CDR1 KGHSH, CDR2 LQKENI. DNA of the CDR3: TGTGCCAGCTCACCGCAGGGGGCTGGGGCCAACGTCCTGACTTTC. As protein: CASSPQGAGANVLTF. The full variable domain, rest sourced from reference TRBV18 and TRBJ2-6, is NAGVMQNPRHLVRRRGQEARLRCSPMKGHSHVYWYRQLPEEGLKFMVYLQKENIIDESGMPKERFSAEFPKEGPSILRIQQVVRGDSAAYFCASSPQGAGANVLTFGAGSRLTVL.

V gene TRBV5-1 combines with J gene TRBJ2-1, with 12 bases identical to TRBD2. Per germline, CDR1 SGHRS and CDR2 YFSETQ. The CDR3 totals 15 residues. With V trimmed by 6 bases and J by 4 bases, 5 bases remained unmatched. The CDR3 DNA sequence: TGCGCCAGCACGACTAGCGGGAGTATGTACAATGAGCAGTTCTTC. Amino acids: CASTTSGSMYNEQFF.

The CDR3 bases are TGTGCCAGCAGCTTGGGCGACCGGGACATTTACTACGAGCAGTACTTC. This translates into CASSLGDRDIYYEQYF. The genes are TRBV11-2 and TRBJ2-7; a weak D match, TRBD1 (6 bases). This CDR3 comprises 16 residues. Trimming pared 3 bases from V and 3 bases from J, leaving 18 bases between. CDR1 and CDR2 from the germline V gene are SGHAT and FQNNGV.

This clone was seen just once. The gene calls are TRBV19 and TRBJ2-2; 9 nucleotides match TRBD1. V dropped 6 bases and J dropped 2; count of bases not matched to a gene: 4. Germline lookup yields CDR1 LNHDA and CDR2 SQIVND (reference sequence). This CDR3 comprises 15 residues. CDR3 protein: CASRPGQGNTGELFF. The CDR3 DNA follows: TGTGCCAGTAGGCCGGGACAGGGCAACACCGGGGAGCTGTTTTTT.

The chain uses TRBV7-9 and TRBJ1-2; TRBD1 might be the D (5 bases). The CDR3 length is 13 residues. In germline, CDR1 is SEHNR, CDR2 FQNEAQ (reference sequence). The V end lost 8 bases, the J end lost 8 bases, and 18 bases lay between the germline ends. The CDR3 region is CASLMENRFGYTF. In nucleotides, the CDR3 is TGTGCCAGCTTGATGGAGAACAGGTTCGGCTACACCTTC.

This clone appeared once. J is TRBJ1-6 and V is TRBV10-3; D remains ambiguous. The CDR3 is 14 residues long. Germline CDR1 reads ENHRY; CDR2 reads SYGVKD. V dropped 4 bases and J dropped 2 bases, with 6 bases sitting between them. CDR3: CAISGSPYNSPLHF. The DNA of the CDR3 is TGTGCCATCAGTGGAAGCCCCTATAATTCACCCCTCCACTTT.

The chain joins TRBV12-3 or TRBV12-4 to TRBJ1-2; 7 positions match TRBD1. Trimming at V came to 5 bases and at J to 8 bases, leaving 8 bases not matched to a gene. The CDR3 loop spans 13 amino acids. The CDR3, as DNA: TGTGCCAGCAGTATCCAAGACAGGGAGGGCTACACCTTC. Protein: CASSIQDREGYTF.

The chain carries TRBV28 and TRBJ1-2; a weak D match, TRBD1 (5 bases). Trimming removed 6 bases at V and 0 bases at J, with 14 bases between. The CDR3 contains 15 residues. CDR1 MDHEN and CDR2 SYDVKM come from the germline V gene. The CDR3 loop reads CASRMSGVTNYGYTF. In DNA form, the CDR3 reads TGTGCCAGCAGGATGTCGGGGGTCACTAACTATGGCTACACCTTC.

Turning to this clone: Germline and junction disagree at one end, which may indicate a read error. The chain joins TRBV7-7 to TRBJ2-3; 9 positions agree with TRBD1. Germline CDR1 SSHAT, CDR2 FNYEAQ (reference sequence). This CDR3 has 18 amino acids. CDR3 DNA: TGTGCTAGCAGCTTAGGCGCTGCGGGGACAGGGCACACAGATACGCAGTATTTT. Its translation is CASSLGAAGTGHTDTQYF.

This clone showed up just a few times. The same CDR3 can be traced to other DNA sequences in this sample. The chain has TRBV18 and TRBJ2-7; the D gene is possibly TRBD1 (5 bases). This CDR3 contains 14 residues. V dropped 0 bases and J dropped 1 base, with 7 bases sitting between them. Germline-derived CDR1 and CDR2 are KGHSH and LQKENI. The CDR3, as DNA: TGTGCCAGCTCACCACCAGGACAATCCTACGAGCAGTACTTC. Its protein is CASSPPGQSYEQYF.

V gene TRBV9 combines with J gene TRBJ1-1; TRBD1 aligns across 8 bases. CDR1 and CDR2 from the germline V gene are SGDLS and YYNGEE. The CDR3 extends over 18 amino acids. V lost 2 bases and J lost 5; bases outside the gene matches: 17. The CDR3 reads CASSVAPFGQGENTEAFF. The CDR3 DNA is TGTGCCAGCAGCGTTGCCCCCTTCGGACAGGGTGAAAATACTGAAGCTTTCTTT.